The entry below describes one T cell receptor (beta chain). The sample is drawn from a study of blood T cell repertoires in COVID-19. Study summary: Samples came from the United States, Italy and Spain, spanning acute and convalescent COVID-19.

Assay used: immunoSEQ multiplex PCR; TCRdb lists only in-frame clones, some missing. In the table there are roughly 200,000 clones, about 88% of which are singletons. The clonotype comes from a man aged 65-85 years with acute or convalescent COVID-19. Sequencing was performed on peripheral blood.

The chain's CDR3 is CASSPRDSIYEQYF. The CDR3 DNA reads as TGTGCCAGCAGCCCTCGGGACAGTATCTACGAGCAGTACTTC. This rearrangement joins TRBV7-8 to TRBJ2-7, with 7 nucleotides matching TRBD1. Germline trimming cut 5 bases from V and 3 bases from J; bases unmatched to any gene: 7. The germline V gene encodes CDR1 SGHVS and CDR2 FQNEAQ. The length of the CDR3 is 14 residues.